Listed below are T cell receptor beta chains from one sample, sequenced in a study of PD-1 blockade in classical Hodgkin lymphoma. Profiling relied on immunoSEQ multiplex PCR, and the TCRdb table lists in-frame clones only, not all of them. The table records tens of thousands of clones, less than 95% of them present only once. Here the sequenced sample was peripheral blood mononuclear cells (PBMCs), taken before the fourth cycle of nivolumab. These receptors originate from a human donor with classical Hodgkin lymphoma. Both conserved end residues are part of each CDR3. A D gene is named only where the DNA matches it firmly. Not every row has a clone size; where given, it reads once, few, many or a size class.

CDR3,DNA,length,V,size,D,J
CASSIGLEQYF,TGTGCCAGTAGTATAGGTCTCGAGCAGTACTTC,11,TRBV19,NA,NA,TRBJ2-7
CASRVQGGEKLFF,TGCGCCAGCAGGGTTCAGGGTGGTGAAAAACTGTTTTTT,13,TRBV5-1,NA,NA,TRBJ1-4
CASKGARQSGELFF,TGTGCCAGTAAGGGGGCAAGGCAGAGCGGGGAGCTGTTTTTT,14,TRBV19,NA,TRBD1,TRBJ2-2
CAWRWGPANYGYTF,TGTGCCTGGAGATGGGGCCCTGCTAACTATGGCTACACCTTC,14,TRBV30,NA,NA,TRBJ1-2
CASSVGQANTEAFF,TGCGCCAGCAGCGTGGGACAGGCGAACACTGAAGCTTTCTTT,14,TRBV4-1,NA,TRBD1,TRBJ1-1
CASREMGLNEKLFF,TGCGCCAGCAGAGAAATGGGGCTTAATGAAAAACTGTTTTTT,14,TRBV5-1,NA,NA,TRBJ1-4
CASSLKTPPLVRDRDYEQYF,TGTGCCAGCTCACTTAAGACGCCCCCTTTGGTCCGGGACAGGGACTACGAGCAGTACTTC,20,TRBV18,NA,TRBD1,TRBJ2-7
CASSLWTGAGNTIYF,TGTGCCAGCAGTCTTTGGACAGGGGCTGGAAACACCATATATTTT,15,TRBV6-5,NA,TRBD1,TRBJ1-3
CAWSGGGMPSPLHF,TGTGCCTGGAGTGGAGGTGGGATGCCTTCACCCCTCCACTTT,14,TRBV30,NA,NA,TRBJ1-6
CASSSRDSEAFF,TGTGCCAGCAGCTCCCGGGACAGCGAAGCTTTCTTT,12,TRBV9,NA,TRBD1,TRBJ1-1
CAISDDTGVSGEQYF,TGTGCCATCAGTGACGACACAGGAGTTTCGGGGGAGCAGTACTTC,15,TRBV10-3,NA,NA,TRBJ2-7
CASTTGIFSGEEQFF,TGTGCCAGCACCACAGGGATCTTTAGCGGGGAGGAGCAGTTCTTC,15,TRBV6-5,NA,TRBD2,TRBJ2-1
CASSLYPGTSVGEQYF,TGTGCCAGCAGCCTATATCCCGGGACTAGCGTAGGAGAGCAGTACTTC,16,TRBV14,NA,TRBD2,TRBJ2-7
CASSYAGYEQYF,TGTGCCAGCAGCTATGCGGGCTACGAGCAGTACTTC,12,TRBV7-9,NA,NA,TRBJ2-7
CASSQGTGGAYEQFF,TGTGCCAGCAGCCAAGGGACAGGGGGCGCTTATGAGCAGTTCTTC,15,TRBV7-2,NA,TRBD1,TRBJ2-1
CASRTGGQPQHF,TGTGCCAGCAGGACAGGGGGCCAGCCCCAGCATTTT,12,TRBV6-5,NA,TRBD1,TRBJ1-5
CASSLRGTGVSPQHF,TGTGCCAGCAGCTTACGGGGGACAGGGGTATCGCCCCAGCATTTT,15,TRBV7-9,NA,TRBD1,TRBJ1-5
CASSLSFTARNGYTF,TGTGCCAGCAGCTTGTCTTTTACAGCAAGAAATGGCTACACCTTC,15,TRBV5-8,NA,NA,TRBJ1-2
CATSRGGLAETQYF,TGTGCCACCAGCAGAGGGGGACTAGCTGAGACCCAGTACTTC,14,TRBV15,NA,TRBD2,TRBJ2-5
CASSDRGIMNTEAFF,TGTGCCAGCAGTGACAGGGGAATAATGAACACTGAAGCTTTCTTT,15,TRBV2,NA,NA,TRBJ1-1
CASSPPRGTAEVQETQYF,TGTGCCAGCTCACCGCCCAGAGGGACCGCTGAGGTTCAAGAGACCCAGTACTTC,18,TRBV18,NA,NA,TRBJ2-5
CATRQRSGYGYTF,TGTGCCACACGACAGCGAAGCGGGTATGGCTACACCTTC,13,TRBV6-6,NA,NA,TRBJ1-2
CASSYSVGLYEQYF,TGTGCCAGCAGTTACTCAGTGGGACTCTACGAGCAGTACTTC,14,TRBV6-6,NA,NA,TRBJ2-7
CATGQENTDTQYF,TGTGCCACCGGACAGGAGAACACAGATACGCAGTATTTT,13,TRBV2,NA,TRBD1,TRBJ2-3
CASSPGPGNEKLFF,TGCGCCAGCAGCCCGGGACCGGGGAACGAAAAACTGTTTTTT,14,TRBV5-1,NA,NA,TRBJ1-4
CASSVAGEGYNEQFF,TGTGCCAGCAGCGTAGCGGGGGAAGGGTACAATGAGCAGTTCTTC,15,TRBV9,NA,NA,TRBJ2-1
CASSEIRGLNYNEQFF,TGCGCCAGCAGTGAGATTAGGGGGCTAAATTACAATGAGCAGTTCTTC,16,TRBV10-1,NA,TRBD1,TRBJ2-1
CASRPQGNYGYTF,TGTGCCAGCAGGCCACAGGGAAACTATGGCTACACCTTC,13,TRBV6-6,few,NA,TRBJ1-2
CASSQGQGNEKLFF,TGTGCCAGCAGCCAAGGACAGGGTAATGAAAAACTGTTTTTT,14,TRBV6-5,NA,TRBD1,TRBJ1-4
CASSDHPGQINPPLHF,TGTGCCAGCAGTGACCACCCGGGACAGATTAATCCACCCCTCCACTTT,16,TRBV6-1,NA,TRBD1,TRBJ1-6
CASSLAETQYF,TGTGCCAGCAGCTTGGCTGAGACCCAGTACTTC,11,TRBV5-8,NA,NA,TRBJ2-5
CASSYSGTVQETQYF,TGTGCCAGCAGTTACTCGGGGACAGTCCAAGAGACCCAGTACTTC,15,TRBV6-5,NA,TRBD1,TRBJ2-5
CASSFGRFYGYTF,TGTGCCAGCAGTTTTGGACGATTCTATGGCTACACCTTC,13,TRBV27,NA,NA,TRBJ1-2
CASSPSGTANYEQYF,TGTGCCAGCTCACCGTCCGGGACAGCAAACTACGAGCAGTACTTC,15,TRBV18,NA,TRBD1,TRBJ2-7
CASSPRDPRTQYF,TGTGCCAGCAGCCCTAGGGACCCCAGAACGCAGTATTTT,13,TRBV7-9,NA,NA,TRBJ2-3
CASSSGPDPRAFF,TGTGCCAGTAGTAGCGGGCCCGATCCACGAGCTTTCTTT,13,TRBV19,NA,NA,TRBJ1-1
CASKAGVESPLHF,TGTGCCAGCAAGGCAGGGGTGGAGTCACCCCTCCACTTT,13,TRBV27,few,NA,TRBJ1-6
CASSVDPNGGWETQYF,TGTGCCAGCAGCGTAGATCCCAATGGGGGATGGGAGACCCAGTACTTC,16,TRBV9,NA,NA,TRBJ2-5
CASSLVTGQGKETQYF,TGTGCCAGCAGCTTAGTAACTGGACAGGGTAAAGAGACCCAGTACTTC,16,TRBV11-2,NA,TRBD1,TRBJ2-5
CASPRGSGAYNEQFF,TGTGCCAGCCCCCGGGGTAGCGGGGCTTACAATGAGCAGTTCTTC,15,TRBV18,NA,TRBD2,TRBJ2-1
CASSLGGTGYGYTF,TGTGCCAGCAGCTTGGGAGGGACCGGCTATGGCTACACCTTC,14,TRBV5-6,NA,NA,TRBJ1-2
CASSQEGGTPTDTQYF,TGTGCCAGCAGCCAAGAGGGAGGGACCCCCACAGATACGCAGTATTTT,16,TRBV4-2,NA,TRBD2,TRBJ2-3
CASSVGSPGEQYF,TGTGCCAGCAGCGTAGGTAGCCCGGGCGAGCAGTACTTC,13,TRBV9,NA,NA,TRBJ2-7
CASSYDRFTDTQYF,TGTGCCAGCAGCTACGACAGGTTCACAGATACGCAGTATTTT,14,TRBV7-2,NA,NA,TRBJ2-3
CASSLGLAGNPYTGELFF,TGTGCCAGCAGCTTAGGACTAGCGGGAAATCCTTACACCGGGGAGCTGTTTTTT,18,TRBV7-9,NA,TRBD2,TRBJ2-2
CASSTPEQPQHF,TGTGCCAGCAGTACCCCAGAACAGCCCCAGCATTTT,12,TRBV6-1,NA,NA,TRBJ1-5
CASSSGQHTDTQYF,TGTGCCAGCAGTTCCGGACAGCACACAGATACGCAGTATTTT,14,TRBV7-3,NA,NA,TRBJ2-3
CASSYSQGHTYEQYF,TGTGCCAGCAGTTACTCCCAGGGACATACCTACGAGCAGTACTTC,15,TRBV6-6,NA,NA,TRBJ2-7
CASSSPKNTEAFF,TGTGCCAGCAGTTCTCCGAAGAACACTGAAGCTTTCTTT,13,TRBV6-5,NA,NA,TRBJ1-1